Below, 22 T cell receptor beta chains from the same sample are listed, as sequenced in a study of post-analysis software for immune sequencing data. Their target antigens are unknown. Study results and caveats: Included in a set of roughly five TRBV segments more frequent in patients than controls were TRBV5-6, TRBV5-1 and TRBV20-1.

TCR beta cDNA libraries included unique molecular identifiers. TCRdb recomputed calls from the PCR reads with MiXCR, one row per CDR3 protein. The sample shows hundreds of thousands of distinct CDR3 sequences, roughly three fifths of them seen only once. The sample comprised blood. The receptors were sampled from a girl aged 2-15 years with multiple sclerosis.

This clonotype was seen only a few times. The V call is TRBV29-1, the J call TRBJ2-7, with 9 bases that match TRBD1. The CDR3 loop spans 14 amino acids. With V trimmed by 0 bases and J by 5 bases, 5 bases remained unmatched. Germline loops: CDR1 SQVTM, CDR2 ANQGSEA. The CDR3 region is CSVEEHGTGNEQYF. The CDR3 DNA is TGCAGCGTTGAAGAACACGGGACAGGGAACGAGCAGTACTTC.

The rearrangement uses TRBV29-1 and TRBJ2-3, with TRBD2 matching over 7 bases. V dropped 3 bases and J dropped 7; count of bases not matched to a gene: 16. This CDR3 is built from 16 residues. Germline CDR1 is SQVTM and CDR2 is ANQGSEA. Here the CDR3 DNA reads TGCAGCGTTGAGGGATGGGGGGAGGGCGGACGGAATACGCAGTATTTT. It specifies CSVEGWGEGGRNTQYF.

The chain joins TRBV6-5 to TRBJ2-1; the D is unclear. V lost 2 bases to trimming and J lost 9 bases, with 17 bases between them. Per germline, CDR1 MNHEY and CDR2 SVGAGI. This CDR3 is 15 amino acids long. This CDR3 reads CASSYGGSAHGEQFF. The CDR3 DNA reads TGTGCCAGCAGTTACGGCGGTTCAGCGCACGGTGAGCAGTTCTTC.

This clonotype has a handful of counts. V and J are TRBV6-6 and TRBJ2-6; D possibly uses TRBD1 or TRBD2 (5 bases each). CDR3 length equals 14 residues. Germline V gene lookup returns CDR1 MNHNY and CDR2 SVGAGI (reference sequence). V was pared by 7 bases and J by 1 base, with 8 bases between. As DNA, the CDR3 is TGTGCCAGCATATGGGGGTCTGGGGCCAACGTCCTGACTTTC. Its protein is CASIWGSGANVLTF.

The CDR3 here is CASSHTLGAGGETQYF. In nucleotides, the CDR3 is TGTGCCAGCAGCCATACATTAGGGGCAGGCGGAGAGACCCAGTACTTC. The chain recombines TRBV12-3 or TRBV12-4 with TRBJ2-7, with D perhaps TRBD1 (5 bases). The J call could be wrong; TRBJ2-5 is a better fit for the DNA end. The CDR3 loop spans 16 amino acids.

The V gene is TRBV27, the J gene TRBJ2-5; 7 bases are a match to TRBD2. CDR1 is MNHEY, CDR2 SMNVEV, per germline (reference sequence). The trim removed 4 bases at V and 2 bases at J, leaving 7 bases unmatched. The CDR3 sequence is 15 residues long. CDR3 loop: CASSSIRTRQETQYF. The CDR3 DNA reads as TGTGCCAGCAGTTCGATACGGACTAGACAAGAGACCCAGTACTTC.

This rearrangement joins TRBV20-1 to TRBJ2-4; 12 bases agree with TRBD2. The closer fit of TRBJ2-7 to the DNA end suggests the J call may be wrong. Germline V gene data show CDR1 as DFQATT and CDR2 as SNEGSKA (reference sequence). This CDR3 spans 13 amino acids. DNA of the CDR3: TGCAGTGCTATCGGGACTAGCGGGTACGAGCAGTACTTC. Translation gives CSAIGTSGYEQYF.

The rearrangement links TRBV30 to TRBJ1-1; D is ambiguous. V shed 4 bases and J shed 1 base, with 10 bases lying between them. Per the germline V gene, CDR1 is GTSNPN and CDR2 is SVGIG (reference sequence). The CDR3 consists of 13 residues. The CDR3 here is CAWKGQGNTEAFF. CDR3 coding DNA: TGTGCCTGGAAAGGGCAAGGGAACACTGAAGCTTTCTTT.

The DNA of the CDR3 is TGTGCCAGCAGGGGACCTGAGCAGTTCTTC. It yields the protein CASRGPEQFF. The chain uses TRBV12-3 or TRBV12-4 and TRBJ2-1; the D call may be TRBD1 or TRBD2 (5 bases each). The CDR3 runs to 10 residues. Trimming took off 6 bases at V and 9 bases at J, with 6 bases between the two ends.

DNA for the CDR3: TGCAGTGCTAGAGAAGGGATCCCTTACTACGAGCAGTACTTC. Its translation is CSAREGIPYYEQYF. The chain combines TRBV20-1 with TRBJ2-7; no definite D call. The germline gives CDR1 DFQATT, CDR2 SNEGSKA (reference sequence). The V and J ends lost 0 bases and 3 bases respectively, with 12 bases between them. The CDR3 consists of 14 residues.

This clonotype has more than one count but fewer than ten. Here the CDR3 DNA reads TGTGCCAGCAGCGGAAGTGGGGGGCTGGAGACCCAGTACTTC. Its protein product is CASSGSGGLETQYF. J is TRBJ2-5 and V is TRBV7-9, with D perhaps given as TRBD1 or TRBD2 (6 bases each). The CDR3 is 14 amino acids. With 5 bases removed from V and 5 bases from J, the gap between germline ends came to 15 bases. CDR1 is SEHNR, CDR2 FQNEAQ, per germline (reference sequence).

This clonotype was detected only a few times. Here the CDR3 reads CASSLVASGGAVTDTQYF. The CDR3 coding sequence is TGCGCCAGCAGCTTGGTGGCTAGCGGGGGGGCGGTCACAGATACGCAGTATTTT. The rearrangement uses TRBV5-1 and TRBJ2-3, with 12 bases matching TRBD2. Germline assignment: CDR1 SGHRS and CDR2 YFSETQ. The CDR3 runs to 18 residues. The V gene end was trimmed by 0 bases and the J gene end by 2 bases; junction bases not matched to a gene: 7.

The genes are TRBV7-9 and TRBJ2-7, with D tentatively TRBD1 or TRBD2 (5 bases each). V was shortened by 5 bases and J by 0 bases, with 17 bases between the two germline ends. The CDR3 has 16 amino acids. Germline V gene sequence: CDR1 SEHNR, CDR2 FQNEAQ (reference sequence). The CDR3 loop reads CASSPKPGRNSYEQYF. The CDR3 DNA reads as TGTGCCAGCAGCCCCAAACCGGGACGGAACTCCTACGAGCAGTACTTC.

The gene calls are TRBV5-1 and TRBJ1-2; D unresolved. Germline values: CDR1 SGHRS, CDR2 YFSETQ. There are 13 residues in the CDR3. Trimming cost V 0 bases and J 8 bases, with 11 bases left between them. The CDR3 DNA reads as TGCGCCAGCAGCTTGGCCGACCCGTGGGGCTACACCTTC. It encodes CASSLADPWGYTF. Looking up the rest from reference TRBV5-1 and TRBJ1-2 gives the full variable domain: KAGVTQTPRYLIKTRGQQVTLSCSPISGHRSVSWYQQTPGQGLQFLFEYFSETQRNKGNFPGRFSGRQFSNSRSEMNVSTLELGDSALYLCASSLADPWGYTFGSGTRLTVV.

This clonotype was seen once. The V call is TRBV7-2, the J call TRBJ2-5; 8 bases align to TRBD2. V dropped 6 bases and J dropped 4; count of bases not matched to a gene: 13. Germline V gene sequence: CDR1 SGHTA, CDR2 FQGNSA. The length of the CDR3 is 16 residues. The CDR3 DNA sequence: TGTGCCAGCAGTTTTCCTACGCCGGGGGGGATAGAGACCCAGTACTTC. It specifies CASSFPTPGGIETQYF.

The rearrangement joins TRBV7-2 to TRBJ2-1, with a tentative D call TRBD1 (8 bases). The CDR3 runs to 14 residues. Germline CDR1 and CDR2: SGHTA and FQGNSA. V was cut by 4 bases and J by 8 bases, with 15 bases left in between. The CDR3 protein is CASSSWTGRDEQFF. The CDR3, as DNA: TGTGCCAGCAGCTCCTGGACAGGGAGGGATGAGCAGTTCTTC.

V is TRBV5-4 and J is TRBJ1-1; 7 nucleotides agree with TRBD1. The CDR3 has 11 amino acids. Germline values: CDR1 SGHNT, CDR2 YYREEE (reference sequence). V gave up 3 bases and J gave up 12 bases; unmatched junction bases: 5. In nucleotides, the CDR3 is TGTGCCAGCAGCTCCGGGACAGATACTTTCTTT. Its protein is CASSSGTDTFF.

V and J are TRBV5-6 and TRBJ2-2; 7 nucleotides match TRBD1. Germline assignment: CDR1 SGHDT and CDR2 YYEEEE. With 2 bases clipped from V and 3 bases from J, the junction kept 4 bases outside the gene matches. This CDR3 region has 15 residues. CDR3 nucleotides: TGTGCCAGCAGCTTAGAAGGGGGCGACACCGGGGAGCTGTTTTTT. It yields the protein CASSLEGGDTGELFF. The full variable domain, rest sourced from reference TRBV5-6 and TRBJ2-2, is DAGVTQSPTHLIKTRGQQVTLRCSPKSGHDTVSWYQQALGQGPQFIFQYYEEEERQRGNFPDRFSGHQFPNYSSELNVNALLLGDSALYLCASSLEGGDTGELFFGEGSRLTVL.

A single count supports this clonotype. The J gene is TRBJ1-1, the V gene TRBV12-3 or TRBV12-4; unclear D gene. The length of the CDR3 is 14 residues. V was cut by 5 bases and J by 3 bases, with 13 bases left in between. The DNA for the CDR3 is TGTGCCAGCAGTGGTCAAAAGGGTTACACTGAAGCTTTCTTT. It is translated as CASSGQKGYTEAFF.

This clonotype was seen a handful of times. The chain combines TRBV20-1 with TRBJ2-7; D remains unclear. Germline V gene sequence: CDR1 DFQATT, CDR2 SNEGSKA (reference sequence). V lost 2 bases and J 0 bases, leaving 8 bases between the germline ends. There are 13 residues in the CDR3. The CDR3 bases are TGCAGTGCTAGATCCGACAACTCCTACGAGCAGTACTTC. Residues: CSARSDNSYEQYF.

The chain joins TRBV2 to TRBJ1-2; 11 bases match TRBD1. CDR1 is SNHLY, CDR2 FYNNEI, per germline. Trimming cost V 3 bases and J 2 bases; bases outside gene matches: 2. The CDR3 totals 15 residues. DNA for the CDR3: TGTGCCAGCAGTGAGGGGACAGGGGGAAACTATGGCTACACCTTC. Amino acids: CASSEGTGGNYGYTF.

This chain links TRBV7-6 with TRBJ1-6; D may be TRBD1 (6 bases). With 5 bases removed from V and 7 bases from J, the gap between germline ends came to 12 bases. Germline CDR1 reads SGHVS; CDR2 reads FNYEAQ. The CDR3 loop spans 14 amino acids. CDR3 nucleotide sequence: TGTGCCAGCAGCCCCGCGGGGGCCAATTCACCCCTCCACTTT. It yields the protein CASSPAGANSPLHF.